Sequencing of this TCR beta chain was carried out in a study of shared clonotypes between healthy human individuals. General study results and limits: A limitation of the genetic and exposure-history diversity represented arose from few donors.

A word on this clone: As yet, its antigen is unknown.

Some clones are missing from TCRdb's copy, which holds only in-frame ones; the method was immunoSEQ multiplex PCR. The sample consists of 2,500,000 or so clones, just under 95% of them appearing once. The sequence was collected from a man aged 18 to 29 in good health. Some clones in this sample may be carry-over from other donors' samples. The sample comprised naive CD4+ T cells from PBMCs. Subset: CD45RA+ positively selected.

The CDR3 sequence is CASSGYGYTF. DNA for the CDR3: TGTGCCAGCAGCGGCTATGGCTACACCTTC. The rearrangement uses TRBV9 and TRBJ1-2; D unresolved. The CDR3 covers 10 residues. Trimming removed 3 bases from V and 4 bases from J, with 1 base in between. Germline V gene data show CDR1 as SGDLS and CDR2 as YYNGEE.